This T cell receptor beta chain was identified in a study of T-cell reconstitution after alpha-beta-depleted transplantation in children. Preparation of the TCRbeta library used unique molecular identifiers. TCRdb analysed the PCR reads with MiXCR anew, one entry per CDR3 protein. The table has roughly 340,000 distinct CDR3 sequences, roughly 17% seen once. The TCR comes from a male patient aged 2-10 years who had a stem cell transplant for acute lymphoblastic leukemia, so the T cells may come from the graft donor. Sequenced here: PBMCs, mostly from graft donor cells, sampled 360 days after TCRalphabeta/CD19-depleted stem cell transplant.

CDR3 in amino acids: CASSTTGGESNTEAFF. CDR3 nucleotides: TGTGCCAGCAGTACCACAGGGGGCGAGTCTAACACTGAAGCTTTCTTT. The chain joins TRBV12-3 or TRBV12-4 to TRBJ1-1; 9 bases map to TRBD1. The CDR3 has 16 amino acids. V lost 5 bases and J lost 2; bases outside the gene matches: 9.